This T cell receptor (beta chain) was identified during a study of early T cells in non-severe SARS-CoV-2 infection. MiXCR was run by TCRdb on the 5' RACE reads, yielding one entry per CDR3 protein. The data show around 84,000 distinct CDR3 sequences, 10% seen once. This clonotype turned up a few times. The receptor was isolated from an adult who was a healthcare worker with PCR-confirmed SARS-CoV-2 infection or an uninfected control (not recorded which). This specimen was whole blood, taken at baseline.

CDR3 DNA: TGTGCCAGCAGCTTAACGGCGGGGGGGTACAATGAGCAGTTCTTC. Amino acids: CASSLTAGGYNEQFF. The chain recombines TRBV7-8 with TRBJ2-1; 9 nucleotides align to TRBD2. The ends lost 2 bases at V and 4 bases at J; junction bases unmatched: 3. CDR3 size: 15 residues. The germline gives CDR1 SGHVS, CDR2 FQNEAQ. The full variable domain, rest sourced from reference TRBV7-8 and TRBJ2-1, is GAGVSQSPRYKVAKRGQDVALRCDPISGHVSLFWYQQALGQGPEFLTYFQNEAQLDKSGLPSDRFFAERPEGSVSTLKIQRTQQEDSAVYLCASSLTAGGYNEQFFGPGTRLTVL.